The text below deals with one T cell receptor (beta chain). Its target antigen remains unknown. Base qualities are not provided; no much larger clone lies one nucleotide away. This sample stems from a study of T cells in tuberculosis (dated by TCRdb to 2017 to 2018). Regarding the complete study: The study combined CD1B tetramers and high-throughput TCR immunosequencing to characterize T cells specific for the mycobacterial lipid antigen glucose monomycolate (GMM). PBMC from patients with active tuberculosis were archived either before the start of standard anti-tuberculosis treatment or within 7 days of starting that treatment. IGRA-negative adolescents, IGRA-positive adolescents with latent tuberculosis and adults with active tuberculosis, ten per group, were compared in a South African clinical cohort.

CDR1 and CDR2 (MDHEN, SYDVKM) derive from the germline V gene. The CDR3 covers 12 residues, taking in both the cysteine and the phenylalanine. The kept DNA is CDR3 alone, 36 bases in frame from the first base. Trimming costs V 4 bases and J 10 bases, and their ends lie 11 bases apart. The paper's findings and limits, for the study overall: Using GEM motif frequencies, a classifier achieved 70% accuracy, whereas a classifier built on the diverse GMM-specific repertoire got to 87% accuracy (AUROC around 0.89). Smaller NN-distances were partly driven by shorter CDR3-alpha lengths in active tuberculosis patients, and statistical significance was not reached for the TCR-beta difference. Which clinical samples got chosen depended on the availability of cryopreserved specimens, and the active tuberculosis cases were adults, whereas the controls were adolescents. Compared with IGRA-negative controls, TCR-alpha repertoires from active tuberculosis had smaller mean NN-distances to GMM-specific TCRs, which suggests that these TCRs underwent clonal expansion.

The immunoSEQ multiplex PCR assay was used to generate TCR libraries, with TCR-beta and/or TCR-alpha/delta assays applied to each sample. The amplified TCR libraries were sequenced using the Illumina high-throughput platform. The authors' analysis ran thus. Clustering and dimensionality reduction relied on pairwise TCRdist distances among GMM-specific receptors from T cells that were either sorted ex vivo or expanded in vitro. Each clinical repertoire was assigned a mean NN-distance score, defined as the average TCRdist to the nearest 10% of tetramer-positive reference sequences. GEM TCR motif frequency was calculated as the fraction of unique TCRs that matched known GEM sequences by V/J usage and CDR3 length. Linear discriminant analysis with leave-one-out cross-validation, implemented in scikit-learn, was used to classify active tuberculosis. The clones in this table, taken by TCRdb from immuneACCESS, are in-frame only. Not every clone is retained; where verified, under half of the shortfall comes from an unresolved V gene, and the cause of the rest is unknown. V, J and clone size were drawn from that table, and D and trimming were deduced from the DNA. The sample table contains about 37,000 clones; only one count was recorded for less than 95% of them. The top ten hold approximately 2.4% of the sample.

The time point label, as the study defines it: new active TB diagnosis, blood taken before or within 7 days of starting treatment. Active tuberculosis patients were HIV-seronegative South African adults aged 18 years or older with a new diagnosis. Confirmation of active tuberculosis was obtained by positive sputum smear microscopy and/or positive M. tuberculosis culture. Immunosequencing was performed on unsorted cryopreserved PBMC and covered around 91,000 T cells per clinical donor on average. The TCR originated in an adult with tuberculosis. This chain joins TRBV28 to TRBJ1-5; the D gene cannot be named for sure. The sample here was PBMCs, taken at tuberculosis diagnosis. The CDR3 sequence is CASSWTGLPQHF. The base sequence is TGTGCCAGCAGTTGGACTGGCCTTCCCCAGCATTTT. Reference TRBV28 and TRBJ1-5 proteins supply the regions before and after the CDR3; the full variable domain is: DVKVTQSSRYLVKRTGEKVFLECVQDMDHENMFWYRQDPGLGLRLIYFSYDVKMKEKGDIPEGYSVSREKKERFSLILESASTNQTSMYLCASSWTGLPQHFGDGTRLSIL.